The clone carrying this TCR beta chain was found a few times. What it recognizes is unknown. These data originate in a study of blood T cells in healthy people across ages. Findings and caveats of the study: Older age coincided with a roughly linear decline in TCR beta diversity per million T cells.

V dropped 3 bases and J dropped 5; count of bases not matched to a gene: 8. The CDR3 spans 16 residues. CDR1 and CDR2 from the germline V gene are LGHNA and YNFKEQ. A second PCR of 7 to 11 cycles used a sample-barcoded 5' primer and a J-beta primer mix. TCRdb called the 5' RACE reads again in MiXCR, with one record for every CDR3 protein. The sample has 710,000 or so distinct CDR3 sequences, about 34% seen once. Sequenced sample: blood. V usage is TRBV4-2 and J usage is TRBJ1-5, with TRBD1 matching over 9 bases. The receptor comes from a woman at least 80 years old in good health. In DNA form, the CDR3 reads TGTGCCAGCAGCCAGCGTGGACAGGGGAGTGATCAGCCCCAGCATTTT. As protein: CASSQRGQGSDQPQHF.